Listed below are T cell receptor beta chains from one sample, sequenced in a study of Graves' ophthalmopathy and Graves' hyperthyroidism. TCRdb passed the multiplex PCR reads through MiXCR, listing each CDR3 protein once. The sample contains tens of thousands of distinct CDR3 sequences, 48% of which appear only once. Sequenced input: peripheral blood. The source of these receptors is an adult woman with stable Graves' hyperthyroidism. CDR3s include the opening cysteine and the closing phenylalanine or tryptophan.

V gene	CDR3 length	CDR3 protein
TRBV11-2	15	CASSSGTADTGELFF
TRBV6-2/TRBV6-3	13	CASSYPGINEQFF
TRBV2	14	CASNQGFGNQPQHF
TRBV20-1	17	CSAKRQGREYRTGEAFF
TRBV7-3	15	CASSQNDRVTDTQYF
TRBV5-6	14	CASRGRGRVYGYTF
TRBV6-4	16	CASSPRLGGDTDTQYF
TRBV6-5	17	CASSASGRAPGANVLTF
TRBV12-3/TRBV12-4	14	CASSGSISYNEQFF
TRBV7-6	14	CASSRGLYSYELYF
TRBV6-5	12	CASRYQGGTEAF
TRBV20-1	15	CSARDLGGKVYGQYF
TRBV20-1	12	CRGGLAGGSGYF
TRBV10-3	13	CAITGTVTDTQYF
TRBV9	16	CASSQIGGSMGDTQFF
TRBV28	15	CASTGRGLYQETQYF
TRBV3-1	15	CASSPSIEGWETQYF
TRBV3-1	14	CASSHGTAPYEQYF
TRBV7-8	14	CASSLGLNTEELFF
TRBV20-1	13	CSARDTGSYEQYF